This TCR beta chain was captured in a study of vaccination and CD4 T cells after COVID-19. Overall study context: Participants were vaccinated with two doses, given as either BNT162b2 or mRNA-1273 vaccine.

Treatment here: roughly nine-day PBMC culture with coronavirus spike peptide pools or control peptides (ViraFEST assay). In the ViraFEST assay, peptide-pool expansion preceded TCR sequencing of expanded clonotypes. Recorded positive PCR dates fall between March and December 2020, preceding US Alpha, Beta and Delta variants. More than 1.5 million PBMCs went into each well for culture with about 9.5 IU/ml IL-2 and about 10 ug/ml peptide pools. The CDR3 has 15 residues. Germline lookup yields CDR1 MNHNS and CDR2 SASEGT. V gave up 5 bases and J gave up 5 bases, with 13 bases separating them. About this clonotype itself: As yet, its antigen is unknown.

Cultured CD4+ T cell DNA was sequenced using the Oncomine TCR Beta short-read assay. TCRdb reprocessed the PCR reads via MiXCR and lists one record per CDR3 protein. Of 10,000 to 15,000 distinct CDR3 sequences in the sample, less than 65% were seen once. The sample consisted of CD4+ T cells from blood, cultured in vitro. V and J are TRBV6-1 and TRBJ1-6, with a tentative D call TRBD1 (6 bases). This clonotype was sampled from a human donor who had recovered from COVID-19. CDR3 DNA sequence: TGTGCCAGCAGTAGCCGACGGACAGATAATTCACCCCTCCACTTT. Translation gives CASSSRRTDNSPLHF.